These 19 T cell receptor beta chains share one sample of origin, sequenced in a study of technical replicates of blood from a few donors. Some clones are missing from TCRdb's copy, which holds only in-frame ones; the method was immunoSEQ multiplex PCR. The repertoire holds some 77,000 clones, with roughly 96% as singletons. The sample comprised T cells isolated from PBMCs. These receptors came from a human donor in good health.

The rearrangement links TRBV5-1 to TRBJ2-5; TRBD2 matches at 12 bases. The CDR3 sequence is 20 residues long. Looked up from germline, CDR1 is SGHRS and CDR2 is YFSETQ. V lost 0 bases, J lost 7 bases, and 19 bases stayed unmatched. CDR3 DNA: TGCGCCAGCAGCTTGGGACTAGCGGGAGCCGGGTCGCAACATTATAGGACCCAGTACTTC. Translation gives CASSLGLAGAGSQHYRTQYF.

The rearrangement links TRBV5-1 to TRBJ1-1, with D tentatively TRBD1 (6 bases). CDR3 length equals 16 residues. CDR1 SGHRS and CDR2 YFSETQ come from the germline V gene. The V end was cut by 0 bases, the J end by 4 bases, with 16 bases between. The CDR3 DNA reads as TGCGCCAGCAGCTTGGGGGGGGGCTTTTCGGGCACTGAAGCTTTCTTT. Its protein is CASSLGGGFSGTEAFF.

The chain joins TRBV5-4 to TRBJ2-7; 9 bases line up with TRBD1. Germline CDR1 is SGHNT and CDR2 is YYREEE (reference sequence). CDR3 length equals 15 residues. The V gene end was trimmed by 1 base and the J gene end by 3 bases; junction bases not matched to a gene: 5. CDR3 nucleotides: TGTGCCAGCAGCTTGCCGGGACAGGGCCTCTACGAGCAGTACTTC. Encoded protein: CASSLPGQGLYEQYF.

The chain links TRBV27 to TRBJ2-7; D call uncertain. CDR3 length: 13 residues. Trimming stripped 6 bases from V and 1 base from J, with 10 bases between. Germline V gene data show CDR1 as MNHEY and CDR2 as SMNVEV (reference sequence). The CDR3 coding sequence is TGTGCCAGCAGACCTACCCGGTCCTACGAGCAGTACTTC. It is translated as CASRPTRSYEQYF.

This rearrangement joins TRBV30 to TRBJ2-7; D may be TRBD1 (6 bases). CDR1 is GTSNPN and CDR2 is SVGIG in the germline V gene (reference sequence). The CDR3 loop spans 13 amino acids. V gave up 7 bases and J gave up 4 bases, with 17 bases separating them. The CDR3 here is CALISGTPYEQYF. As DNA, the CDR3 is TGTGCCTTGATATCCGGGACACCTTACGAGCAGTACTTC.

V usage is TRBV19 and J usage is TRBJ2-7, with TRBD1 matching 8 bases. The CDR3 totals 13 residues. CDR1 is LNHDA, CDR2 SQIVND, per germline (reference sequence). V lost 1 base to trimming and J lost 4 bases; unmatched junction nucleotides: 0. Here the CDR3 reads CASSIGQGYEQYF. The CDR3 nucleotides read TGTGCCAGTAGTATAGGACAGGGGTACGAGCAGTACTTC.

The chain is built from TRBV11-2 and TRBJ1-1; the D is unclear. V was trimmed by 0 bases and J by 9 bases, leaving 17 bases between them. Germline V CDR1 and CDR2: SGHAT, FQNNGV. CDR3 length equals 15 residues. The CDR3 DNA sequence: TGTGCCAGCAGCTTAGATACCGGACTCGCAAGCAAAGCTTTCTTT. Its protein product is CASSLDTGLASKAFF.

This clone was seen only once. V and J are TRBV5-4 and TRBJ2-1; D is ambiguous. Germline loops: CDR1 SGHNT, CDR2 YYREEE (reference sequence). The CDR3 is 12 amino acids. V was trimmed by 8 bases and J by 5 bases, leaving 11 bases between them. CDR3 in amino acids: CASRSPHNEQFF. CDR3 nucleotides: TGTGCCAGTAGGAGCCCACACAATGAGCAGTTCTTC.

CDR3 region: CASSGLAGGANTGELFF. The DNA of the CDR3 is TGTGCCAGCAGCGGACTAGCGGGAGGCGCGAACACCGGGGAGCTGTTTTTT. The chain carries TRBV9 and TRBJ2-2; 13 nucleotides line up with TRBD2. This CDR3 has 17 residues. The V gene's germline CDR1 is SGDLS and CDR2 YYNGEE. V lost 3 bases, J lost 0 bases, and 2 bases stayed unmatched.

V usage is TRBV4-3 and J usage is TRBJ2-2, with TRBD1 as a possible D gene (5 bases). The CDR3 extends over 14 amino acids. Germline V gene sequence: CDR1 LGHNA, CDR2 YSLEER. Deletions cut 3 bases from V and 2 bases from J, with 7 bases between. CDR3 sequence reads: CASSQGQNTGELFF. For the CDR3, the DNA is TGCGCCAGCAGCCAGGGGCAAAACACCGGGGAGCTGTTTTTT.

This chain joins TRBV28 and TRBJ2-5; TRBD1 matches at 9 bases. V lost 3 bases and J lost 1; bases outside the gene matches: 12. CDR1 is MDHEN and CDR2 is SYDVKM in the germline V gene. CDR3 length: 18 amino acids. The CDR3 region is CASSFSGVGTGIQETQYF. DNA for the CDR3: TGTGCCAGCAGTTTTAGTGGAGTTGGGACAGGGATCCAAGAGACCCAGTACTTC.

This clone was detected only once. CDR3: CASSPLNGLAGSPYEQYF. As DNA, the CDR3 is TGTGCCAGCAGTCCCCTTAACGGACTAGCGGGCAGTCCCTACGAGCAGTACTTC. The chain combines TRBV28 with TRBJ2-7; TRBD2 agrees at 11 bases. Per germline, CDR1 MDHEN and CDR2 SYDVKM. After removal of 5 bases from V and 2 bases from J, the junction contained 14 bases not matched to a gene. CDR3 size: 18 residues. The whole variable domain, remainder taken from reference TRBV28 and TRBJ2-7, is DVKVTQSSRYLVKRTGEKVFLECVQDMDHENMFWYRQDPGLGLRLIYFSYDVKMKEKGDIPEGYSVSREKKERFSLILESASTNQTSMYLCASSPLNGLAGSPYEQYFGPGTRLTVT.

The J gene is TRBJ1-5, the V gene TRBV6-5; 9 nucleotides line up with TRBD1. Trimming at V came to 6 bases and at J to 2 bases, leaving 2 bases not matched to a gene. Per the germline V gene, CDR1 is MNHEY and CDR2 is SVGAGI. The CDR3 loop spans 14 amino acids. The chain's CDR3 is CASRGQGGNQPQHF. The CDR3 region has the DNA TGTGCCAGCAGGGGACAGGGTGGCAATCAGCCCCAGCATTTT.

V usage is TRBV2 and J usage is TRBJ1-5; 10 bases agree with TRBD1. Trimming took 6 bases from V and 6 from J; bases not matched to a gene: 5. The CDR3 covers 14 residues. Germline loops: CDR1 SNHLY, CDR2 FYNNEI. This CDR3 reads CASRGTGEGQPQHF. CDR3 coding DNA: TGTGCCAGCAGAGGGACAGGGGAGGGTCAGCCCCAGCATTTT.

The rearrangement links TRBV5-1 to TRBJ2-7; 9 bases fit TRBD1. V lost 5 bases to trimming and J lost 4 bases; unmatched junction nucleotides: 10. Germline CDR1 reads SGHRS; CDR2 reads YFSETQ. The CDR3 runs to 15 residues. The CDR3 nucleotides are TGCGCCAGCAGTTCCCCGGGACAGGGCATTTACGAGCAGTACTTC. Protein: CASSSPGQGIYEQYF. Using reference TRBV5-1 and TRBJ2-7 for the parts outside the CDR3, the full variable domain is KAGVTQTPRYLIKTRGQQVTLSCSPISGHRSVSWYQQTPGQGLQFLFEYFSETQRNKGNFPGRFSGRQFSNSRSEMNVSTLELGDSALYLCASSSPGQGIYEQYFGPGTRLTVT.

This chain uses TRBV2 with TRBJ2-3; 9 nucleotides agree with TRBD2. The germline V gene has CDR1 SNHLY and CDR2 FYNNEI. This CDR3 is 15 amino acids long. J lost 3 bases, V lost 8 bases, and 9 bases had no gene match. The CDR3 bases are TGTGCCAGCGGGCTAGCGGGAATTCTTACAGATACGCAGTATTTT. This gives the protein CASGLAGILTDTQYF.

V usage is TRBV9 and J usage is TRBJ2-2; TRBD2 aligns across 8 bases. The ends lost 4 bases at V and 0 bases at J; junction bases unmatched: 8. The CDR3 length is 17 residues. Looked up from germline, CDR1 is SGDLS and CDR2 is YYNGEE. DNA for the CDR3: TGTGCCAGCAGCCTGCTAACTAGCGGCGCGAACACCGGGGAGCTGTTTTTT. Its protein product is CASSLLTSGANTGELFF.

The CDR3: CASSPDREDQPQHF. In DNA, the CDR3 is TGTGCCAGCAGTCCAGACAGGGAGGATCAGCCCCAGCATTTT. The V and J genes are TRBV6-5 and TRBJ1-5; 7 positions match TRBD1. The CDR3 is made up of 14 amino acids. The trim removed 5 bases at V and 5 bases at J, leaving 6 bases unmatched. Germline CDR1 MNHEY, CDR2 SVGAGI.

The chain employs TRBV6-5 and TRBJ2-1; the D is unclear. Germline-derived CDR1 and CDR2 are MNHEY and SVGAGI. Trimming removed 6 bases at V and 9 bases at J, with 9 bases between. This CDR3 is 11 amino acids long. CDR3 residues: CASRTRGEQFF. Written as DNA, the CDR3 is TGTGCCAGCAGGACGAGAGGTGAGCAGTTCTTC.